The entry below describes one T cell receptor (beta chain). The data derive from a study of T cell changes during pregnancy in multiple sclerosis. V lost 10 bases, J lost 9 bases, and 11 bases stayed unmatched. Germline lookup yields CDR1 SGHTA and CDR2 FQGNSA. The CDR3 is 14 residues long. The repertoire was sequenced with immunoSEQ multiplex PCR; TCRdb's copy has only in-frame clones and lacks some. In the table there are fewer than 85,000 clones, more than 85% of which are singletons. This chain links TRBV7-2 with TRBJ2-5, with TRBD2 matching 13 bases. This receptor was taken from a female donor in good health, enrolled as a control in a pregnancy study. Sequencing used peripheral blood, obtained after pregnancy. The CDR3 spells CAINSGTSGASQYF. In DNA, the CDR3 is TGTGCCATCAACTCAGGGACTAGCGGGGCTTCCCAGTACTTC.